These 16 T cell receptor beta chains were all obtained from the same sample, sequenced in a study of early T cells in non-severe SARS-CoV-2 infection. MiXCR, applied by TCRdb to the 5' RACE reads, yields one record per CDR3 protein. The sample lists about 67,000 distinct CDR3 sequences, around 10% occurring once. The sequenced sample was whole blood. These receptors all stem from an adult who was a healthcare worker with PCR-confirmed SARS-CoV-2 infection or an uninfected control (not recorded which).

The chain links TRBV9 to TRBJ2-3; D is ambiguous. V was shortened by 3 bases and J by 4 bases, with 9 bases between the two germline ends. Germline V gene sequence: CDR1 SGDLS, CDR2 YYNGEE. This CDR3 is 13 amino acids long. The CDR3 region has the DNA TGTGCCAGCAGCGCCCCGCGTGCAGATACGCAGTATTTT. Translated, it gives CASSAPRADTQYF.

This clonotype was recorded a few times. This chain connects TRBV11-2 to TRBJ2-1; D may be TRBD1 (7 bases). CDR1 is SGHAT, CDR2 FQNNGV, per germline. The CDR3 spans 15 residues. V was cut by 6 bases and J by 8 bases, with 20 bases left in between. CDR3 coding DNA: TGTGCCAGCAGGGGACCGACAGGGTGGGGGGATGAGCAGTTCTTC. It yields the protein CASRGPTGWGDEQFF.

This chain connects TRBV6-5 to TRBJ1-2; the match to TRBD1 covers 7 bases. The CDR3 runs 15 residues. Germline CDR1 and CDR2: MNHEY and SVGAGI. Trimming cost V 2 bases and J 6 bases; bases outside gene matches: 9. Here the CDR3 reads CASSYPGGQVDGYTF. CDR3 nucleotides: TGTGCCAGCAGTTACCCGGGCGGACAGGTAGATGGCTACACCTTC.

The rearrangement joins TRBV29-1 to TRBJ2-3, with 8 bases that match TRBD1. Per germline, CDR1 SQVTM and CDR2 ANQGSEA. The CDR3 consists of 13 residues. The V gene end was trimmed by 1 base and the J gene end by 5 bases; junction bases not matched to a gene: 2. CDR3 DNA: TGCAGCGTTGAAGGACAGGGGATAGATACGCAGTATTTT. Amino acid sequence: CSVEGQGIDTQYF.

This clonotype has just a few counts. In DNA, the CDR3 is TGTGCCAGCAGCAACGAGCTGGGTCATGGCTACACCTTC. Encoded protein: CASSNELGHGYTF. This chain connects TRBV7-9 to TRBJ1-2; no definite D call. The germline V gene has CDR1 SEHNR and CDR2 FQNEAQ (reference sequence). Trimming took off 5 bases at V and 6 bases at J, with 13 bases between the two ends. The CDR3 has 13 residues.

This clonotype has a handful of counts. This chain connects TRBV7-6 to TRBJ2-3, with D possibly being TRBD1 or TRBD2 (6 bases each). There are 16 residues in the CDR3. Germline V gene lookup returns CDR1 SGHVS and CDR2 FNYEAQ. The V and J ends lost 4 bases and 6 bases respectively, with 20 bases between them. The CDR3 sequence: CASSSPARRGSDTQYF. CDR3 nucleotides: TGTGCCAGCAGCTCCCCCGCGAGGAGGGGGTCGGATACGCAGTATTTT.

At least ten counts were recorded for this clonotype. The chain recombines TRBV4-1 with TRBJ2-7, with 9 bases lining up with TRBD1. V shed 0 bases, J shed 6 bases, and the junction held 6 bases outside the gene matches. The CDR3 length is 15 residues. CDR1 is MGHRA, CDR2 YSYEKL, per germline. The CDR3, as DNA: TGCGCCAGCAGCCAAGAAGCACAGGGGGCAATCGAGCAGTACTTC. It is translated as CASSQEAQGAIEQYF.

This rearrangement joins TRBV7-2 to TRBJ2-3, with no clear D. Trimming removed 6 bases at V and 0 bases at J, with 4 bases between. Germline CDR1 reads SGHTA; CDR2 reads FQGNSA. This CDR3 contains 12 residues. The CDR3 DNA is TGTGCCAGCAGAGCTAGCACAGATACGCAGTATTTT. Protein: CASRASTDTQYF.

This clonotype was counted many times. This rearrangement joins TRBV20-1 to TRBJ1-4; D unclear. CDR3 length equals 14 residues. In germline, CDR1 is DFQATT, CDR2 SNEGSKA (reference sequence). With 0 bases removed from V and 8 bases from J, the gap between germline ends came to 13 bases. CDR3 region: CSARDLQVQEKLFF. The CDR3 coding sequence is TGCAGTGCTAGAGATTTGCAGGTACAAGAAAAACTGTTTTTT.

This clonotype was recorded many times. The chain couples TRBV4-1 to TRBJ2-7; 8 positions agree with TRBD1. This CDR3 contains 15 residues. Per germline, CDR1 MGHRA and CDR2 YSYEKL. J lost 0 bases, V lost 4 bases, and 5 bases had no gene match. CDR3 DNA sequence: TGCGCCAGCAGCCCCCGGACAGGGAGCTCCTACGAGCAGTACTTC. Amino acid sequence: CASSPRTGSSYEQYF.

Only a few counts were recorded for this clonotype. The chain joins TRBV5-1 to TRBJ2-7; 9 bases fit TRBD1. Looked up from germline, CDR1 is SGHRS and CDR2 is YFSETQ. The length of the CDR3 is 16 residues. The V segment lost 3 bases and the J segment 1 base; nucleotides outside the gene matches: 8. CDR3 nucleotides: TGCGCCAGCAGCTATTCGCCGGGACAGGGTTCCTACGAGCAGTACTTC. This gives the protein CASSYSPGQGSYEQYF.

The V call is TRBV12-3 or TRBV12-4, the J call TRBJ2-3; perhaps TRBD1 as D (6 bases). V lost 6 bases, J lost 0 bases, and 10 bases lay in between. CDR3 size: 14 residues. CDR3 in DNA: TGTGCCAGCAGCTACAGGGAGAGCACAGATACGCAGTATTTT. Its protein is CASSYRESTDTQYF.

This clonotype was seen many times. This sequence joins TRBV14 and TRBJ2-1; the match to TRBD2 covers 10 bases. CDR1 and CDR2 (germline): SGHDN, FVKESK. With V trimmed by 1 base and J by 5 bases, 5 bases remained unmatched. The CDR3 has 16 residues. The CDR3 coding sequence is TGTGCCAGCAGCCAAGGGTTACTAGCGGGAAACAATGAGCAGTTCTTC. It specifies CASSQGLLAGNNEQFF.

This clonotype was counted many times. This chain uses TRBV29-1 with TRBJ1-2; weak D call: TRBD1 (5 bases). CDR1 is SQVTM, CDR2 ANQGSEA, per germline. V was pared by 7 bases and J by 8 bases, with 14 bases between. The CDR3 loop spans 11 amino acids. CDR3 nucleotide sequence: TGCAGCGCCCTCAAGGGGCAAGGCTACACCTTC. This sequence encodes CSALKGQGYTF.

This clonotype was seen a handful of times. The J gene is TRBJ2-3, the V gene TRBV7-2; D is possibly TRBD1 (5 bases). In germline, CDR1 is SGHTA, CDR2 FQGNSA. Trimming took 2 bases from V and 4 from J, leaving 10 bases between them. The CDR3 is 14 amino acids. CDR3 nucleotide sequence: TGTGCCAGCAGCTTACAGGGCCCTCCAGATACGCAGTATTTT. Its protein is CASSLQGPPDTQYF.

This clonotype was detected a few times. CDR3 sequence: CSADREGSSAYYGYTF. The DNA of the CDR3 is TGCAGTGCTGACAGAGAGGGGTCCTCCGCTTACTATGGCTACACCTTC. The genes are TRBV20-1 and TRBJ1-2; possibly TRBD1 for D (5 bases). V shed 5 bases and J shed 3 bases, with 22 bases lying between them. The CDR3 sequence is 16 residues long. Germline V gene data show CDR1 as DFQATT and CDR2 as SNEGSKA (reference sequence).